One sample yielded the 11 T cell receptor beta chains listed below, sequenced in a study of CD8+ T cells in alopecia areata. Noted treatment: oral pan-JAK inhibitor, 5-10 mg twice daily. cDNA reverse transcribed from extracted RNA served as the sequencing template. Some clones are missing from TCRdb's copy, which holds only in-frame ones; the method was immunoSEQ multiplex PCR. The table has over 150,000 clones, 60% seen once; the top ten hold approximately 0.63%. The specimen comprised CD4+ T cells sorted from blood, sampled at week 4, from a patient treated with tofacitinib. These receptors originate from a human donor with alopecia areata.

The chain couples TRBV7-3 to TRBJ2-2, with a weak D call TRBD2 (5 bases). The CDR3 length is 13 residues. CDR1 is SGHTA, CDR2 FQGTGA, per germline. Between the trimmed V and J ends, which lost 5 bases and 8 bases, there was a span of 12 bases. The CDR3 region has the DNA TGTGCCAGCAGCAATACTAGATTGGGGGAGCTGTTTTTT. Amino acids: CASSNTRLGELFF.

This clone was found once. The V and J genes are TRBV7-9 and TRBJ2-3, with D tentatively TRBD2 (6 bases). CDR1 and CDR2 from the germline V gene are SEHNR and FQNEAQ (reference sequence). Trimming took 5 bases from V and 10 from J, leaving 16 bases between them. CDR3 length equals 13 residues. The CDR3 DNA reads TGTGCCAGCAGCCCATTTCGGGGGAGAGCGCAGTATTTT. Its translation: CASSPFRGRAQYF.

This rearrangement joins TRBV28 to TRBJ2-1; D is uncertain. The CDR3 runs to 16 residues. The V end was cut by 5 bases, the J end by 0 bases, with 14 bases between. The germline V gene has CDR1 MDHEN and CDR2 SYDVKM. In DNA, the CDR3 is TGTGCCAGCAGTCCGATTAGGGATAGCTCCTACAATGAGCAGTTCTTC. Translated, it gives CASSPIRDSSYNEQFF.

This chain connects TRBV29-1 to TRBJ1-5, with D unresolved. CDR1 SQVTM and CDR2 ANQGSEA come from the germline V gene. The CDR3 has 12 residues. V lost 6 bases and J lost 7, with 13 bases in between. CDR3 in DNA: TGCAGCGTAAGGACTTCGAACCAGCCCCAGCATTTT. This encodes CSVRTSNQPQHF.

This rearrangement joins TRBV7-2 to TRBJ1-5, with D uncertain. Germline CDR1 reads SGHTA; CDR2 reads FQGNSA. V was clipped by 1 base and J by 3 bases, with 10 bases between them. CDR3 length: 15 residues. This CDR3 is CASSLGQQANQPQHF. The CDR3 bases are TGTGCCAGCAGCTTAGGTCAGCAGGCCAATCAGCCCCAGCATTTT.

The chain is built from TRBV2 and TRBJ2-1; D ambiguous. The germline CDR1 and CDR2 sequences are SNHLY and FYNNEI. CDR3 length equals 11 residues. Trimming left V 7 bases short and J 4 bases short, with 5 bases between. The CDR3 loop is CASKAYNEQFF. Here the CDR3 DNA reads TGTGCCAGCAAGGCTTACAATGAGCAGTTCTTC.

CDR3 sequence: CASSLRGNTIYF. The CDR3 region has the DNA TGTGCCAGCAGTTTACGGGGAAACACCATATATTTT. The gene calls are TRBV28 and TRBJ1-3, with no clear D. The CDR3 contains 12 residues. From germline, CDR1 is MDHEN and CDR2 SYDVKM. The V end was cut by 2 bases, the J end by 4 bases, with 3 bases between. Full variable domain (outside the CDR3, taken from reference TRBV28 and TRBJ1-3): DVKVTQSSRYLVKRTGEKVFLECVQDMDHENMFWYRQDPGLGLRLIYFSYDVKMKEKGDIPEGYSVSREKKERFSLILESASTNQTSMYLCASSLRGNTIYFGEGSWLTVV.

V and J are TRBV7-9 and TRBJ1-2; no clear D. The germline gives CDR1 SEHNR, CDR2 FQNEAQ (reference sequence). Deletions cut 6 bases from V and 5 bases from J, with 19 bases between. There are 15 residues in the CDR3. The DNA of the CDR3 is TGTGCCAGCAGGCCCCTAATGGGCTTCTATTATGGCTACACCTTC. Translation gives CASRPLMGFYYGYTF.

This clone has more than one count but fewer than ten. The V call is TRBV10-3, the J call TRBJ2-7, with 8 positions matching TRBD1. The V gene's germline CDR1 is ENHRY and CDR2 SYGVKD. Trimming at V came to 4 bases and at J to 3 bases, leaving 8 bases not matched to a gene. This CDR3 is built from 15 residues. Here the CDR3 reads CAISVRTGNFYEQYF. DNA for the CDR3: TGTGCCATCAGTGTTAGGACAGGGAACTTCTACGAGCAGTACTTC.

This sequence joins TRBV15 and TRBJ2-5, with D perhaps assigned TRBD1 or TRBD2 (5 bases each). Germline CDR1 reads LNHNV; CDR2 reads YYDKDF (reference sequence). This CDR3 spans 14 amino acids. Trimming took 1 base from V and 0 from J, leaving 6 bases between them. This chain's CDR3 is CATSRGGYQETQYF. The CDR3 DNA sequence: TGTGCCACCAGCAGAGGGGGGTACCAAGAGACCCAGTACTTC.

This clone was counted between two and nine times. The chain is built from TRBV29-1 and TRBJ2-3; unclear D gene. The CDR3 has 15 amino acids. V lost 3 bases and J 1 base, leaving 14 bases between the germline ends. Germline CDR1 reads SQVTM; CDR2 reads ANQGSEA. CDR3 sequence (DNA): TGCAGCGTTGAGAGGAACGGCGATGGCACAGATACGCAGTATTTT. Encoded protein: CSVERNGDGTDTQYF.